Presented here are 25 T cell receptor beta chains from one specimen sequenced in a study of T cell responses to AZD1222 COVID-19 vaccine. Clones were read by immunoSEQ multiplex PCR, and TCRdb kept only the in-frame ones, dropping some. This sample yields about 120,000 clones, of which 85% to 90% are seen a single time; less than 4.5% belongs to the top ten. This specimen was peripheral blood, taken on day 0 of AZD1222 vaccination. The source of these receptors is an adult in good health.

The V call is TRBV10-3, the J call TRBJ2-3; D is uncertain. The germline V gene has CDR1 ENHRY and CDR2 SYGVKD. This CDR3 is built from 16 residues. Trimming removed 0 bases at V and 4 bases at J, with 14 bases between. The CDR3 region is CAISESVGLKADTQYF. The CDR3 DNA is TGTGCCATCAGTGAGTCAGTGGGCCTAAAGGCAGATACGCAGTATTTT.

The chain combines TRBV7-9 with TRBJ1-4, with a possible D match to TRBD1 (6 bases). CDR3 length: 15 amino acids. Per germline, CDR1 SEHNR and CDR2 FQNEAQ (reference sequence). Trimming cost V 5 bases and J 4 bases, with 14 bases left between them. CDR3 residues: CASSRWTDRNEKLFF. The DNA for the CDR3 is TGTGCCAGCAGCCGCTGGACAGACCGTAATGAAAAACTGTTTTTT.

The V call is TRBV6-5, the J call TRBJ2-2, with 8 bases fitting TRBD2. V was pared by 1 base and J by 3 bases, with 1 base of the junction left unmatched. CDR1 and CDR2 from the germline V gene are MNHEY and SVGAGI. The CDR3 sequence is 15 residues long. As DNA, the CDR3 is TGTGCCAGCAGTTACTTCGGGGGGGACACCGGGGAGCTGTTTTTT. Translated: CASSYFGGDTGELFF.

This clone was counted between two and nine times. Other nucleotide sequences from this sample produce the same CDR3. The V call is TRBV18, the J call TRBJ1-5, with a tentative D call TRBD1 (5 bases). CDR1 is KGHSH, CDR2 LQKENI, per germline. Trimming stripped 3 bases from V and 2 bases from J, with 11 bases between. The CDR3 has 15 amino acids. CDR3 residues: CASSPTGGGNQPQHF. The DNA of the CDR3 is TGTGCCAGCTCACCGACGGGGGGGGGCAATCAGCCCCAGCATTTT.

The rearrangement joins TRBV7-6 to TRBJ1-1; no reliable D call. Trimming pared 2 bases from V and 4 bases from J, leaving 14 bases between. The CDR3 runs 15 residues. Germline-derived CDR1 and CDR2 are SGHVS and FNYEAQ. As DNA, the CDR3 is TGTGCCAGCAGCTTAAATTTGGGTGGTGTCACTGAAGCTTTCTTT. It encodes CASSLNLGGVTEAFF.

The rearrangement uses TRBV7-9 and TRBJ1-2, with D uncertain. Trimming removed 1 base from V and 8 bases from J, with 11 bases in between. The CDR3 extends over 13 amino acids. Germline loops: CDR1 SEHNR, CDR2 FQNEAQ (reference sequence). The CDR3 reads CASSLGDKRGYTF. CDR3 DNA: TGTGCCAGCAGCTTAGGCGACAAGAGGGGCTACACCTTC.

The chain joins TRBV2 to TRBJ1-5; TRBD1 matches 8 bases. V gave up 7 bases and J gave up 6 bases; unmatched junction bases: 8. CDR3 size: 14 residues. Germline V gene lookup returns CDR1 SNHLY and CDR2 FYNNEI. CDR3 amino acids: CASNTGGGGQPQHF. The CDR3 DNA sequence: TGTGCCAGCAATACAGGGGGAGGAGGTCAGCCCCAGCATTTT.

This chain joins TRBV5-1 and TRBJ2-2, with TRBD1 matching over 10 bases. J gave up 5 bases and V 4 bases, and 8 bases lay outside the gene matches. The CDR3 runs 16 residues. CDR1 SGHRS and CDR2 YFSETQ come from the germline V gene. CDR3 bases: TGCGCCAGCAGCCTGAGGGGACAGGGGAATACCGGGGAGCTGTTTTTT. This sequence encodes CASSLRGQGNTGELFF. The full variable domain, in which reference TRBV5-1 and TRBJ2-2 provide the parts outside the CDR3, is KAGVTQTPRYLIKTRGQQVTLSCSPISGHRSVSWYQQTPGQGLQFLFEYFSETQRNKGNFPGRFSGRQFSNSRSEMNVSTLELGDSALYLCASSLRGQGNTGELFFGEGSRLTVL.

The chain has TRBV19 and TRBJ1-2; possibly TRBD1 for D (6 bases). V was trimmed by 5 bases and J by 9 bases, leaving 19 bases between them. Germline lookup yields CDR1 LNHDA and CDR2 SQIVND (reference sequence). The length of the CDR3 is 14 residues. The chain's CDR3 is CASSLTASQGSYTF. The CDR3 region has the DNA TGTGCCAGTAGTCTTACGGCGTCACAGGGTAGCTACACCTTC.

A remark on this clone: Other nucleotide sequences in the sample specify the same CDR3. The chain recombines TRBV5-1 with TRBJ1-1; D is perhaps TRBD1 (6 bases). The CDR3 covers 13 residues. V gave up 2 bases and J gave up 5 bases, with 10 bases separating them. Germline CDR1 is SGHRS and CDR2 is YFSETQ. The CDR3 protein is CASSLEGGTEAFF. Written as DNA, the CDR3 is TGCGCCAGCAGCTTAGAAGGGGGGACTGAAGCTTTCTTT.

The rearrangement uses TRBV9 and TRBJ1-2, with D possibly TRBD1 on 6 matching bases. This CDR3 contains 15 residues. The germline V and J ends were trimmed by 6 bases and 0 bases, with 15 bases remaining between them. Germline V lookup: CDR1 SGDLS, CDR2 YYNGEE. The chain's CDR3 is CASNPAGVPNYGYTF. As DNA, the CDR3 is TGTGCCAGCAACCCTGCAGGGGTTCCTAACTATGGCTACACCTTC.

V is TRBV10-3 and J is TRBJ1-4; D may be TRBD1 (5 bases). The germline gives CDR1 ENHRY, CDR2 SYGVKD. CDR3 length equals 16 residues. Between the trimmed V and J ends, which lost 3 bases and 4 bases, there was a span of 15 bases. The CDR3 protein is CAISERDEAGNEKLFF. The CDR3 region has the DNA TGTGCCATCAGTGAACGGGACGAAGCGGGTAATGAAAAACTGTTTTTT.

The rearrangement uses TRBV4-1 and TRBJ1-2; a weak D match, TRBD1 (5 bases). In germline, CDR1 is MGHRA, CDR2 YSYEKL. This CDR3 is 14 amino acids long. V lost 1 base and J lost 2, with 8 bases in between. CDR3 nucleotides: TGCGCCAGCAGCCAAGCAGGGACCAACTATGGCTACACCTTC. It codes for CASSQAGTNYGYTF.

The V call is TRBV7-9, the J call TRBJ2-2; 9 bases are shared with TRBD2. V lost 0 bases, J lost 2 bases, and 4 bases stayed unmatched. Per the germline V gene, CDR1 is SEHNR and CDR2 is FQNEAQ (reference sequence). The CDR3 is 17 residues long. The CDR3 nucleotides read TGTGCCAGCAGCTTAGCCCGAGCGGGGGGCAACACCGGGGAGCTGTTTTTT. The encoded protein is CASSLARAGGNTGELFF.

J is TRBJ1-2 and V is TRBV11-2; a weak D match, TRBD1 (5 bases). V lost 4 bases to trimming and J lost 5 bases, with 14 bases between them. CDR1 is SGHAT, CDR2 FQNNGV, per germline. The CDR3 totals 14 residues. In DNA form, the CDR3 reads TGTGCCAGCAGCTCGGGGGAGGGGCTATATGGCTACACCTTC. It is translated as CASSSGEGLYGYTF.

V gene TRBV2 combines with J gene TRBJ2-3; D unresolved. The CDR3 covers 12 residues. Between the trimmed V and J ends, which lost 6 bases and 6 bases, there was a span of 10 bases. Per the germline V gene, CDR1 is SNHLY and CDR2 is FYNNEI. This chain's CDR3 is CASRDPMDTQYF. As DNA, the CDR3 is TGTGCCAGCAGGGATCCGATGGATACGCAGTATTTT. The entire variable domain, with the rest obtained from reference TRBV2 and TRBJ2-3, is as follows: EPEVTQTPSHQVTQMGQEVILRCVPISNHLYFYWYRQILGQKVEFLVSFYNNEISEKSEIFDDQFSVERPDGSNFTLKIRSTKLEDSAMYFCASRDPMDTQYFGPGTRLTVL.

The V call is TRBV6-5, the J call TRBJ1-5; D ambiguous. The germline V gene has CDR1 MNHEY and CDR2 SVGAGI. V lost 7 bases and J 1 base, leaving 8 bases between the germline ends. The CDR3 is 13 residues long. CDR3 sequence: CASIPWSNQPQHF. DNA for the CDR3: TGTGCCAGCATCCCATGGAGCAATCAGCCCCAGCATTTT.

The CDR3, as DNA: TGCGCCAGCAGCTTGGCCCAATGGGGAGACACTGAAGCTTTCTTT. Amino acids: CASSLAQWGDTEAFF. The chain is built from TRBV5-1 and TRBJ1-1; D gene unclear. Per germline, CDR1 SGHRS and CDR2 YFSETQ. The CDR3 runs to 15 residues. The V end was cut by 0 bases, the J end by 3 bases, with 12 bases between.

This sequence joins TRBV9 and TRBJ1-1; D remains unclear. This CDR3 is 14 amino acids long. The V gene lost 0 bases and the J gene lost 2 bases, with 8 bases spanning the gap. Germline V gives CDR1 SGDLS, CDR2 YYNGEE. The CDR3 region is CASSVDNGNTEAFF. CDR3 sequence (DNA): TGTGCCAGCAGCGTAGACAACGGCAACACTGAAGCTTTCTTT.

The rearrangement joins TRBV18 to TRBJ1-1; D gene ambiguous. CDR1 is KGHSH and CDR2 is LQKENI in the germline V gene. V was clipped by 0 bases and J by 7 bases, with 9 bases between them. This CDR3 is 13 amino acids long. The CDR3 nucleotides read TGTGCCAGCTCACCACCGGGCGAAGATGAAGCTTTCTTT. Translated: CASSPPGEDEAFF.

This clone was seen a handful of times. The rearrangement joins TRBV7-9 to TRBJ2-2, with D perhaps being TRBD1 or TRBD2 (6 bases each). Germline V gives CDR1 SEHNR, CDR2 FQNEAQ (reference sequence). This CDR3 contains 15 residues. V shed 2 bases and J shed 4 bases, with 11 bases lying between them. The CDR3: CASSLRGAFTGELFF. The CDR3 DNA reads as TGTGCCAGCAGCTTAAGGGGGGCGTTCACCGGGGAGCTGTTTTTT.

The chain uses TRBV21-1 and TRBJ2-5; TRBD1, as called in the table, went unchecked against the DNA. TRBV21-1 is termed a pseudogene. The CDR3 is 15 residues long. CDR3 DNA: TGTGCCAGCAACAAAGTTTGGGCAGCAAAAGAGACCCAGTACTTC. Its translation: CASNKVWAAKETQYF.

The rearrangement links TRBV3-1 (or the pseudogene TRBV3-2) to TRBJ2-2; 10 bases match TRBD1. The CDR3 spans 14 residues. V lost 5 bases to trimming and J lost 7 bases; unmatched junction nucleotides: 4. Looked up from germline, CDR1 is LGHDT and CDR2 is YNNKEL (reference sequence). The CDR3 loop is CASSAGQGIGELFF. The CDR3 DNA reads as TGTGCCAGCAGCGCGGGACAGGGGATCGGGGAGCTGTTTTTT.

The CDR3 is CASSLAGVSGNTIYF. For the CDR3, the DNA is TGTGCCAGCAGCTTGGCCGGGGTCTCTGGAAACACCATATATTTT. This chain links TRBV5-6 with TRBJ1-3; no firm D call. There are 15 residues in the CDR3. Trimming left V 0 bases short and J 0 bases short, with 7 bases between. Germline CDR1 and CDR2: SGHDT and YYEEEE. The entire variable domain, with the rest obtained from reference TRBV5-6 and TRBJ1-3, is as follows: DAGVTQSPTHLIKTRGQQVTLRCSPKSGHDTVSWYQQALGQGPQFIFQYYEEEERQRGNFPDRFSGHQFPNYSSELNVNALLLGDSALYLCASSLAGVSGNTIYFGEGSWLTVV.

This CDR3 reads CASSAHGGHGEQYF. CDR3 bases: TGTGCCAGCAGCGCCCACGGGGGGCATGGCGAGCAGTACTTC. The chain recombines TRBV9 with TRBJ2-7, with D tentatively TRBD2 (7 bases). Germline V CDR1 and CDR2: SGDLS, YYNGEE. This CDR3 has 14 residues. With 3 bases removed from V and 6 bases from J, the gap between germline ends came to 16 bases. Full variable domain (missing parts from reference TRBV9 and TRBJ2-7): DSGVTQTPKHLITATGQRVTLRCSPRSGDLSVYWYQQSLDQGLQFLIQYYNGEERAKGNILERFSAQQFPDLHSELNLSSLELGDSALYFCASSAHGGHGEQYFGPGTRLTVT.